What follows describes a single T cell receptor (beta chain). The tumor samples were collected prior to definitive surgery or chemotherapy. The data derive from a study of high-grade serous ovarian cancer treatment subgroups. Germline V CDR1 and CDR2: SGHNT, YYREEE (reference sequence). The germline V and J ends were trimmed by 4 bases and 6 bases, with 13 bases remaining between them. The CDR3 totals 13 residues. TCRdb's table, derived via immunoSEQ multiplex PCR, lists solely in-frame clones and lacks some. This repertoire shows around 30,000 clones, under 90% found once; its top ten account for about 2%.

Sequences were obtained from tumor tissue. This clonotype originated in a human donor with high-grade serous ovarian cancer. The gene calls are TRBV5-4 and TRBJ1-1, with unresolved D. CDR3 amino acids: CASSQTVAAEAFF. In nucleotides, the CDR3 is TGTGCCAGCAGCCAGACGGTAGCCGCTGAAGCTTTCTTT.